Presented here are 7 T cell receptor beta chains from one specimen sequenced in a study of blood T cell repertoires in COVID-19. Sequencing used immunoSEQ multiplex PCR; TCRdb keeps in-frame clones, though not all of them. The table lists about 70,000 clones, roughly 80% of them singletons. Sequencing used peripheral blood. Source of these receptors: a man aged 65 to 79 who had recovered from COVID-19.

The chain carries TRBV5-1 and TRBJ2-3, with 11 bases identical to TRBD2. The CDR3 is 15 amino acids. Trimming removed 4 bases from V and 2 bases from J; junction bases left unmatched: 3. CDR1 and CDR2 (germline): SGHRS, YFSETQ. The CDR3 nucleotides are TGCGCCAGCAGCCTAGCGGGGGGCCCCACAGATACGCAGTATTTT. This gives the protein CASSLAGGPTDTQYF.

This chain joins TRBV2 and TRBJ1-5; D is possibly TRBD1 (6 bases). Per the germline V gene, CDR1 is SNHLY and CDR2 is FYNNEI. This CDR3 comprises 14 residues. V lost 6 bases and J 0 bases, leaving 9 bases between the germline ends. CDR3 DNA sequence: TGTGCCAGCAGAGGGACAAATAGCAATCAGCCCCAGCATTTT. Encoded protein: CASRGTNSNQPQHF.

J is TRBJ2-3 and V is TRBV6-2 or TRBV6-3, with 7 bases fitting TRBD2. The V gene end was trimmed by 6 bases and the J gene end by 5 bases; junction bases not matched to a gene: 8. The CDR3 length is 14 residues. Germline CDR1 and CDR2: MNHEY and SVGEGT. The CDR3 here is CASSPRLAGDTQYF. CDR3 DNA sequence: TGTGCCAGCAGCCCCAGACTAGCCGGAGATACGCAGTATTTT.

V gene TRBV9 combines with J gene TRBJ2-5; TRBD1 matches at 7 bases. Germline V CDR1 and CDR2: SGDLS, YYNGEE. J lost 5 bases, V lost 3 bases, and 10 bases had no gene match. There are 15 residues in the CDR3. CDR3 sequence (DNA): TGTGCCAGCAGCGCGACAGGGACCCCGGGGGAGACCCAGTACTTC. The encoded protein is CASSATGTPGETQYF.

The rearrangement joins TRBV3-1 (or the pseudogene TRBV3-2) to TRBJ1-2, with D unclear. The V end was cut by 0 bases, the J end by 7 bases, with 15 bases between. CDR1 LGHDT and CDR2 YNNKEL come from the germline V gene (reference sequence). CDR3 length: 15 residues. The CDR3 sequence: CASSQERIGGVGYTF. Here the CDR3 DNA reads TGTGCCAGCAGCCAAGAGAGGATAGGAGGAGTTGGCTACACCTTC.

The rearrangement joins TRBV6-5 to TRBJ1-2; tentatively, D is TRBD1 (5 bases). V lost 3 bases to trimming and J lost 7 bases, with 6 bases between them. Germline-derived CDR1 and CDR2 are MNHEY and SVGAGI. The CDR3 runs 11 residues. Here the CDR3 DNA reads TGTGCCAGCAGTTATCAGGGTGGCTACACCTTC. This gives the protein CASSYQGGYTF.

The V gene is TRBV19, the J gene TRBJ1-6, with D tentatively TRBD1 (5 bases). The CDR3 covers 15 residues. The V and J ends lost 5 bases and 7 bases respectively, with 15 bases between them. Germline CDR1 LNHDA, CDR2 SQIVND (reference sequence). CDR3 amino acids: CASSSGQGYNSPLHF. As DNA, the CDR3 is TGTGCCAGTAGTTCCGGCCAGGGTTACAATTCACCCCTCCACTTT.